The 10 T cell receptor beta chains below come from one sample, sequenced in a study of identical twins. TCRdb processed the 5' RACE reads anew with MiXCR; each CDR3 protein has one entry. The data show 150,000 or so distinct CDR3 sequences, around 3.5% seen once. The sequencing sample was made of memory T cells sorted from blood. The receptors here all came from a man younger than 35 in good health.

This clonotype was seen at least ten times. The chain joins TRBV24-1 to TRBJ2-3; 9 nucleotides match TRBD2. The CDR3 runs 14 residues. The germline gives CDR1 KGHDR, CDR2 SFDVKD. Unmatched junction bases numbered 5, after V lost 7 bases and J lost 4 bases. The CDR3 coding sequence is TGTGCCACCAGCCTAGCGGGAAGGGCAGATACGCAGTATTTT. Its protein product is CATSLAGRADTQYF.

This clonotype showed up many times. The chain uses TRBV9 and TRBJ2-1; D unresolved. Trimming cost V 0 bases and J 4 bases, with 5 bases left between them. Per the germline V gene, CDR1 is SGDLS and CDR2 is YYNGEE. This CDR3 spans 13 amino acids. The CDR3, as DNA: TGTGCCAGCAGCGTAGACCCTTACAATGAGCAGTTCTTC. The encoded protein is CASSVDPYNEQFF.

This clonotype was seen only a few times. This may arise from a read error, as a much more abundant clone is one base away. The chain employs TRBV7-9 and TRBJ2-7; 11 bases are a match to TRBD1. The germline V gene has CDR1 SEHNR and CDR2 FQNEAQ (reference sequence). The length of the CDR3 is 13 residues. V shed 10 bases and J 0 bases; nucleotides not matched to a gene: 2. This chain's CDR3 is CAIGTGGSYEQYF. DNA of the CDR3: TGTGCCATCGGGACAGGGGGCTCCTACGAGCAGTACTTC.

This clonotype was observed at least ten times. The chain joins TRBV5-1 to TRBJ2-3; TRBD2 might be the D (5 bases). CDR1 and CDR2 from the germline V gene are SGHRS and YFSETQ. The CDR3 length is 14 residues. Trimming shortened V by 6 bases and J by 3 bases, and 14 bases separated the two germline ends. The chain's CDR3 is CASTLGLRTDTQYF. The CDR3 DNA is TGCGCCAGCACCTTAGGACTCCGTACAGATACGCAGTATTTT.

This clonotype was detected ten times or more. V gene TRBV10-3 combines with J gene TRBJ2-6; D is perhaps TRBD2 (5 bases). V lost 3 bases and J lost 4, with 7 bases in between. Germline assignment: CDR1 ENHRY and CDR2 SYGVKD. The CDR3 extends over 14 amino acids. The CDR3 reads CAISEREGANVLTF. The CDR3 DNA reads TGTGCCATCAGTGAAAGGGAGGGGGCCAACGTCCTGACTTTC.

This clonotype came up many times. V gene TRBV9 combines with J gene TRBJ1-2; D gene unclear. Germline CDR1 SGDLS, CDR2 YYNGEE. The CDR3 loop spans 15 amino acids. Deletions cut 0 bases from V and 0 bases from J, with 9 bases between. The CDR3 sequence is CASSVESSPNYGYTF. The CDR3 region has the DNA TGTGCCAGCAGCGTAGAAAGCTCACCTAACTATGGCTACACCTTC.

There are many counts of this clonotype. The V and J genes are TRBV15 and TRBJ2-4, with 7 bases fitting TRBD1. J lost 2 bases, V lost 0 bases, and 16 bases had no gene match. The CDR3 loop spans 20 amino acids. Germline V gives CDR1 LNHNV, CDR2 YYDKDF (reference sequence). The CDR3 protein is CATSRDRFWGTDLSKNIQYF. As DNA, the CDR3 is TGTGCCACCAGCAGAGATCGGTTTTGGGGGACAGACCTCTCCAAAAACATTCAGTACTTC.

The table lists this clonotype with many counts. J is TRBJ2-7 and V is TRBV6-5; D not resolved. Germline loops: CDR1 MNHEY, CDR2 SVGAGI. Deletions cut 2 bases from V and 1 base from J, with 6 bases between. This CDR3 is 13 amino acids long. The CDR3 loop reads CASSYMRSYEQYF. CDR3 nucleotide sequence: TGTGCCAGCAGTTACATGAGGTCCTACGAGCAGTACTTC.

This clonotype was seen at least ten times. The chain uses TRBV3-1 and TRBJ2-1, with 10 bases matching TRBD2. The CDR3 sequence is 15 residues long. The germline CDR1 and CDR2 sequences are LGHDT and YNNKEL (reference sequence). V lost 6 bases and J lost 7; bases outside the gene matches: 9. The chain's CDR3 is CASREREGKANEQFF. The CDR3, as DNA: TGTGCCAGCAGGGAGCGGGAGGGTAAGGCGAATGAGCAGTTCTTC.

This clonotype came up many times. V gene TRBV7-2 combines with J gene TRBJ2-7, with 10 nucleotides matching TRBD2. This CDR3 is built from 16 residues. Germline loops: CDR1 SGHTA, CDR2 FQGNSA. The V and J ends lost 3 bases and 2 bases, in that order; junction bases with no gene match: 7. The CDR3 DNA reads as TGTGCCAGCAGCTTGGCTAGCGGGAGCATGGCCTACGAGCAGTACTTC. Amino acid sequence: CASSLASGSMAYEQYF.